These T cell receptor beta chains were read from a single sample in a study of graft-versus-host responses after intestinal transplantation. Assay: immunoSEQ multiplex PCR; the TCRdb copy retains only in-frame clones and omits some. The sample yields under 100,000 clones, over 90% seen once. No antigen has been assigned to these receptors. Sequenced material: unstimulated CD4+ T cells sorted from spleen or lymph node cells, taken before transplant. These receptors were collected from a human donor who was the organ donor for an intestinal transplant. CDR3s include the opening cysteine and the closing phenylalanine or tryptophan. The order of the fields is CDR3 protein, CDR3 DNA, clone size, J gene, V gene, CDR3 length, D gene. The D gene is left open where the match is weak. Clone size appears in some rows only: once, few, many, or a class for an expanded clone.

CDR3: CASSLGQGNPPLHF; DNA: TGTGCCAGCAGTCTTGGACAGGGAAATCCACCCCTCCACTTT; size: .; J: TRBJ1-6; V: TRBV27; length: 14; D: TRBD1
CDR3: CASETGNTEAFF; DNA: TGTGCCAGTGAAACGGGAAACACTGAAGCTTTCTTT; size: .; J: TRBJ1-1; V: TRBV7-9; length: 12; D: .
CDR3: CASSPLFIGTQYF; DNA: TGTGCCAGCAGTCCCCTTTTCATAGGTACGCAGTATTTT; size: .; J: TRBJ2-3; V: TRBV27; length: 13; D: .
CDR3: CASSSRTSGVRETQYF; DNA: TGTGCCAGCAGTTCACGGACTAGCGGTGTGCGGGAGACCCAGTACTTC; size: .; J: TRBJ2-5; V: TRBV6-5; length: 16; D: TRBD2
CDR3: CASSDLRDLNEKLFF; DNA: TGTGCCAGCAGTGATCTACGGGATCTTAATGAAAAACTGTTTTTT; size: .; J: TRBJ1-4; V: TRBV25-1; length: 15; D: .
CDR3: CASSSTGTGGEKLFF; DNA: TGTGCCAGCAGCTCGACCGGGACAGGGGGTGAAAAACTGTTTTTT; size: .; J: TRBJ1-4; V: TRBV5-4; length: 15; D: TRBD1
CDR3: CASRGDNEKLFF; DNA: TGTGCCAGCCGGGGGGATAATGAAAAACTGTTTTTT; size: .; J: TRBJ1-4; V: TRBV6-5; length: 12; D: .
CDR3: CASSLGAGDEAFF; DNA: TGTGCCAGCAGCTTAGGGGCTGGGGATGAAGCTTTCTTT; size: few; J: TRBJ1-1; V: TRBV7-9; length: 13; D: .
CDR3: CASSVESSYEQYF; DNA: TGTGCCAGTAGTGTAGAATCCTCCTACGAGCAGTACTTC; size: .; J: TRBJ2-7; V: TRBV19; length: 13; D: .
CDR3: CASSLGGTEYEQYF; DNA: TGTGCCAGCAGCTTAGGAGGGACGGAGTACGAGCAGTACTTC; size: once; J: TRBJ2-7; V: TRBV7-8; length: 14; D: .
CDR3: CASSDSSRDRGDQPQHF; DNA: TGTGCCAGCAGTGACTCGAGCAGGGACAGGGGCGATCAGCCCCAGCATTTT; size: .; J: TRBJ1-5; V: TRBV2; length: 17; D: TRBD1
CDR3: CASSFRDTYGNTIYF; DNA: TGTGCCAGCAGCTTCCGGGACACCTATGGGAACACCATATATTTT; size: .; J: TRBJ1-3; V: TRBV7-4; length: 15; D: .
CDR3: CASSPRGGTYGYTF; DNA: TGTGCCAGCAGTCCCCGGGGCGGTACATATGGCTACACCTTC; size: .; J: TRBJ1-2; V: TRBV6-5; length: 14; D: .
CDR3: CASSSGGYQPQHF; DNA: TGTGCCAGCAGCTCAGGGGGTTATCAGCCCCAGCATTTT; size: .; J: TRBJ1-5; V: TRBV28; length: 13; D: TRBD1
CDR3: CASSILAKNIQYF; DNA: TGTGCCAGTAGTATATTAGCCAAAAACATTCAGTACTTC; size: .; J: TRBJ2-4; V: TRBV19; length: 13; D: .
CDR3: CASKSRALDSPLHF; DNA: TGTGCCAGCAAGTCCAGGGCCTTGGATTCACCCCTCCACTTT; size: .; J: TRBJ1-6; V: TRBV11-3; length: 14; D: .
CDR3: CASSLYSLNTEAFF; DNA: TGTGCCAGCTCTCTATACAGCCTGAACACTGAAGCTTTCTTT; size: .; J: TRBJ1-1; V: TRBV2; length: 14; D: .
CDR3: CASRGMTSGVTFTDTQYF; DNA: TGTGCCAGCAGGGGGATGACTAGCGGGGTTACATTCACAGATACGCAGTATTTT; size: .; J: TRBJ2-3; V: TRBV27; length: 18; D: TRBD2
CDR3: CASSEASGISKTDTQYF; DNA: TGCGCCAGCAGTGAGGCCTCAGGGATTAGTAAAACAGATACGCAGTATTTT; size: .; J: TRBJ2-3; V: TRBV10-1; length: 17; D: .
CDR3: CASSSPSIHEQYF; DNA: TGTGCCAGCAGTTCCCCTAGCATCCACGAGCAGTACTTC; size: .; J: TRBJ2-7; V: TRBV28; length: 13; D: .
CDR3: CAWSVGGFDTF; DNA: TGTGCCTGGAGTGTTGGGGGATTTGACACCTTC; size: .; J: TRBJ1-2; V: TRBV30; length: 11; D: .
CDR3: CASSEGTDYEQYF; DNA: TGTGCCAGCAGTGAGGGGACAGACTACGAGCAGTACTTC; size: .; J: TRBJ2-7; V: TRBV6-5; length: 13; D: TRBD1
CDR3: CASSLGQDLLSPLHF; DNA: TGTGCCAGCTCACTAGGACAGGACCTTTTATCACCCCTCCACTTT; size: .; J: TRBJ1-6; V: TRBV18; length: 15; D: TRBD1
CDR3: CAMQDQGETQYF; DNA: TGTGCCATGCAGGACCAGGGAGAGACCCAGTACTTC; size: .; J: TRBJ2-5; V: TRBV5-4; length: 12; D: .
CDR3: CATSRDQGTEAFF; DNA: TGTGCCACCAGCAGAGATCAGGGAACTGAAGCTTTCTTT; size: .; J: TRBJ1-1; V: TRBV15; length: 13; D: .
CDR3: CASSLQNTEAFF; DNA: TGTGCCAGCAGTTTACAGAACACTGAAGCTTTCTTT; size: few; J: TRBJ1-1; V: TRBV28; length: 12; D: .
CDR3: CASSEFGSEAEAFF; DNA: TGTGCCAGCAGTGAATTCGGCAGTGAGGCTGAAGCTTTCTTT; size: once; J: TRBJ1-1; V: TRBV2; length: 14; D: .
CDR3: CASSAPLGQGGPHGYTF; DNA: TGTGCCAGCAGTGCCCCGTTGGGACAGGGGGGTCCACATGGCTACACCTTC; size: .; J: TRBJ1-2; V: TRBV25-1; length: 17; D: TRBD1
CDR3: CASIGLAGNEQFF; DNA: TGTGCCAGCATCGGACTAGCGGGGAATGAGCAGTTCTTC; size: .; J: TRBJ2-1; V: TRBV6-4; length: 13; D: TRBD2
CDR3: CASSLDRQASYNEQFF; DNA: TGTGCCAGCAGCTTAGATAGACAGGCGTCCTACAATGAGCAGTTCTTC; size: .; J: TRBJ2-1; V: TRBV11-1; length: 16; D: .
CDR3: CASSGTSGQGSPLHF; DNA: TGTGCCAGCAGCGGGACATCTGGTCAAGGTTCACCCCTCCACTTT; size: .; J: TRBJ1-6; V: TRBV11-3; length: 15; D: .
CDR3: CASSQEKGRVRTGELFF; DNA: TGCGCCAGCAGCCAAGAAAAGGGCAGGGTGAGAACCGGGGAGCTGTTTTTT; size: .; J: TRBJ2-2; V: TRBV4-1; length: 17; D: .
CDR3: CASRDSRNQPQHF; DNA: TGTGCCAGCAGGGACAGCCGCAATCAGCCCCAGCATTTT; size: .; J: TRBJ1-5; V: TRBV2; length: 13; D: .
CDR3: CATTLRSRFGDTQYF; DNA: TGTGCCACCACACTTAGGTCTCGATTCGGAGATACGCAGTATTTT; size: .; J: TRBJ2-3; V: TRBV6-1; length: 15; D: .
CDR3: CASSLREGLGTQYF; DNA: TGTGCCAGCAGTTTACGGGAGGGATTAGGGACCCAGTACTTC; size: .; J: TRBJ2-5; V: TRBV27; length: 14; D: TRBD2
CDR3: CASRRTAGGNEQYF; DNA: TGTGCCAGCAGACGAACCGCCGGCGGGAACGAGCAGTACTTC; size: once; J: TRBJ2-7; V: TRBV6-1; length: 14; D: .
CDR3: CASSGGVGYTF; DNA: TGTGCCAGCAGTGGTGGGGTGGGCTACACCTTC; size: .; J: TRBJ1-2; V: TRBV6-5; length: 11; D: .
CDR3: CASSSETVRLQPQHF; DNA: TGTGCCAGCAGTTCGGAGACCGTGCGGCTCCAGCCCCAGCATTTT; size: .; J: TRBJ1-5; V: TRBV6-6; length: 15; D: .
CDR3: CASSLGTASSYEQYF; DNA: TGCGCCAGCAGCTTAGGGACGGCGAGCTCCTACGAGCAGTACTTC; size: .; J: TRBJ2-7; V: TRBV5-1; length: 15; D: .
CDR3: CASSLFGLGAGGTDTQYF; DNA: TGTGCCAGCAGCTTATTCGGTCTTGGGGCGGGGGGCACAGATACGCAGTATTTT; size: .; J: TRBJ2-3; V: TRBV7-3; length: 18; D: TRBD2
CDR3: CASSPSGVWGYYTGELFF; DNA: TGTGCCAGCAGCCCGTCGGGGGTCTGGGGGTATTACACCGGGGAGCTGTTTTTT; size: .; J: TRBJ2-2; V: TRBV11-2; length: 18; D: .
CDR3: CASSPYSTGQNTEAFF; DNA: TGTGCCAGCTCACCATATTCGACAGGACAGAACACTGAAGCTTTCTTT; size: .; J: TRBJ1-1; V: TRBV18; length: 16; D: .
CDR3: CASSFSQGSKNQPQHF; DNA: TGTGCCAGCAGTTTTAGCCAGGGGTCGAAAAATCAGCCCCAGCATTTT; size: once; J: TRBJ1-5; V: TRBV28; length: 16; D: .
CDR3: CASSLSHQYGSTKAFF; DNA: TGTGCCAGCAGTTTATCACATCAGTATGGTTCCACTAAAGCTTTCTTT; size: .; J: TRBJ1-1; V: TRBV27; length: 16; D: .
CDR3: CASSAQGDPEQYF; DNA: TGTGCCAGCAGTGCGCAGGGGGACCCCGAGCAGTACTTC; size: once; J: TRBJ2-7; V: TRBV2; length: 13; D: TRBD1
CDR3: CASSEPGTGTYEQYF; DNA: TGTGCCAGCAGCGAGCCCGGGACAGGGACCTACGAGCAGTACTTC; size: .; J: TRBJ2-7; V: TRBV28; length: 15; D: TRBD1
CDR3: CAIRGGATDTQYF; DNA: TGTGCCATCAGGGGGGGGGCCACAGATACGCAGTATTTT; size: .; J: TRBJ2-3; V: TRBV10-3; length: 13; D: .
CDR3: CASSPSGTVIYGYTF; DNA: TGTGCCAGCAGCCCTTCCGGGACAGTGATCTATGGCTACACCTTC; size: .; J: TRBJ1-2; V: TRBV4-2; length: 15; D: TRBD1
CDR3: CATSRDYDASSGEQYF; DNA: TGTGCCACCAGCAGAGATTATGACGCTAGCAGTGGCGAGCAGTACTTC; size: .; J: TRBJ2-7; V: TRBV15; length: 16; D: .
CDR3: CASSSKQGTGDSPLHF; DNA: TGTGCCAGCAGTTCAAAGCAGGGCACAGGGGATTCACCCCTCCACTTT; size: .; J: TRBJ1-6; V: TRBV7-9; length: 16; D: TRBD1